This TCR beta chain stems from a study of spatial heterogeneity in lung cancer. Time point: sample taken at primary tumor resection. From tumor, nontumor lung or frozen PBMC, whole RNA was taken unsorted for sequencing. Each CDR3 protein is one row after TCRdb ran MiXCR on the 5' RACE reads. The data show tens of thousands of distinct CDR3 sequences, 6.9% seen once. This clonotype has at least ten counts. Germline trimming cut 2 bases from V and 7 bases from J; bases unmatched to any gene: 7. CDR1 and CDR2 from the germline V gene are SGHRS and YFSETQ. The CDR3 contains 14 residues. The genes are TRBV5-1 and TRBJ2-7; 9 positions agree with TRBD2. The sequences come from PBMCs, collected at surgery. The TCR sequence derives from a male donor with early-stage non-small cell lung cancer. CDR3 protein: CASSFPSGASEQYF. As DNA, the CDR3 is TGCGCCAGCAGCTTCCCTAGCGGGGCCTCAGAGCAGTACTTC.